This T cell receptor beta chain was found in a study of CD8 T cells in ankylosing spondylitis. Findings and caveats of the study: Seemingly characteristic of ankylosing spondylitis blood was a TCR beta motif consisting of eight highly homologous variants. Clones linked to disease were reported to show significant enrichment in matched ankylosing spondylitis synovial fluid.

This clonotype appeared a few times. Antigen: not known. The V and J ends lost 5 bases and 2 bases respectively, with 12 bases between them. The CDR3 has 14 amino acids. Germline loops: CDR1 SEHNR, CDR2 FQNEAQ (reference sequence). TCRdb used MiXCR to reprocess the 5' RACE reads, holding one entry per CDR3 protein. The sample yields 200,000 to 300,000 distinct CDR3 sequences, around 8% seen once. The TCR sequence derives from a female donor with ankylosing spondylitis or in good health (not recorded which). The sequencing input was blood, either unsorted or a sorted T cell fraction (not recorded which). The chain is built from TRBV7-9 and TRBJ1-1; possibly TRBD1 for D (6 bases). The CDR3 DNA is TGTGCCAGCAGCCCGGGGGCCCGTAACACTGAAGCTTTCTTT. Its translation: CASSPGARNTEAFF. The full variable domain, with the rest looked up from reference TRBV7-9 and TRBJ1-1, is DTGVSQNPRHKITKRGQNVTFRCDPISEHNRLYWYRQTLGQGPEFLTYFQNEAQLEKSRLLSDRFSAERPKGSFSTLEIQRTEQGDSAMYLCASSPGARNTEAFFGQGTRLTVV.